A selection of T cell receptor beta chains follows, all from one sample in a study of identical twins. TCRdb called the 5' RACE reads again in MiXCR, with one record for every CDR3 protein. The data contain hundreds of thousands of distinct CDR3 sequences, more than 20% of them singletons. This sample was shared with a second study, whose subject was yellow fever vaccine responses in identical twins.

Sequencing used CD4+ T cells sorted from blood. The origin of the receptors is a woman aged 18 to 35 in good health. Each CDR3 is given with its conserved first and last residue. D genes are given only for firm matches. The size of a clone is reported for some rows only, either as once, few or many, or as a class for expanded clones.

cdr3_aa: CASSSKGGHPSNQPQHF
cdr3_nt: TGTGCCAGCAGTTCTAAGGGGGGACACCCTAGCAATCAGCCCCAGCATTTT
clone_size: -
j_call: TRBJ1-5
d_call: -
v_call: TRBV6-5

cdr3_aa: CSAPVPNSNQPQHF
cdr3_nt: TGCAGTGCCCCAGTACCGAATAGCAATCAGCCCCAGCATTTT
clone_size: few
j_call: TRBJ1-5
d_call: -
v_call: TRBV20-1

cdr3_aa: CASSRSRGANEKLFF
cdr3_nt: TGCGCCAGCAGCCGCTCCCGGGGTGCTAATGAAAAACTGTTTTTT
clone_size: -
j_call: TRBJ1-4
d_call: -
v_call: TRBV5-1

cdr3_aa: CASSLDPKSHTSYEQYF
cdr3_nt: TGCGCCAGCAGCTTGGACCCAAAGAGTCATACCTCCTACGAGCAGTACTTC
clone_size: few
j_call: TRBJ2-7
d_call: -
v_call: TRBV5-1

cdr3_aa: CASSLEGSGRDEQYF
cdr3_nt: TGCGCCAGCAGCTTGGAGGGTAGCGGACGGGACGAGCAGTACTTC
clone_size: few
j_call: TRBJ2-7
d_call: -
v_call: TRBV5-1

cdr3_aa: CASSQDLFGLANTGELFF
cdr3_nt: TGCGCCAGCAGCCAAGATCTTTTCGGACTAGCGAACACCGGGGAGCTGTTTTTT
clone_size: few
j_call: TRBJ2-2
d_call: TRBD2
v_call: TRBV4-1

cdr3_aa: CASSLGVSTSYNEQFF
cdr3_nt: TGCGCCAGCAGCTTGGGAGTTTCGACCTCCTACAATGAGCAGTTCTTC
clone_size: -
j_call: TRBJ2-1
d_call: -
v_call: TRBV5-1

cdr3_aa: CSVGRGQENIQYF
cdr3_nt: TGCAGCGTCGGAAGAGGACAGGAAAACATTCAGTACTTC
clone_size: -
j_call: TRBJ2-4
d_call: TRBD1
v_call: TRBV29-1

cdr3_aa: CASSGLRVTETEAFF
cdr3_nt: TGTGCCAGCAGCGGATTGAGGGTTACGGAGACTGAAGCTTTCTTT
clone_size: few
j_call: TRBJ1-1
d_call: -
v_call: TRBV7-8

cdr3_aa: CASSWGGTYSRGTGELFF
cdr3_nt: TGTGCCAGCAGCTGGGGAGGGACCTACTCGAGGGGCACCGGGGAGCTGTTTTTT
clone_size: few
j_call: TRBJ2-2
d_call: TRBD2
v_call: TRBV5-4

cdr3_aa: CAISGRDPYEQYF
cdr3_nt: TGTGCCATCAGTGGTAGGGACCCCTACGAGCAGTACTTC
clone_size: -
j_call: TRBJ2-7
d_call: -
v_call: TRBV10-3

cdr3_aa: CASSLGGVLGNEQFF
cdr3_nt: TGTGCCAGCAGTCTCGGGGGGGTCCTGGGCAATGAGCAGTTCTTC
clone_size: -
j_call: TRBJ2-1
d_call: TRBD2
v_call: TRBV11-3

cdr3_aa: CATSAGTKSYEQYF
cdr3_nt: TGTGCCACCAGCGCCGGGACGAAATCCTACGAGCAGTACTTC
clone_size: -
j_call: TRBJ2-7
d_call: -
v_call: TRBV24-1

cdr3_aa: CASSFLQGAGQFF
cdr3_nt: TGTGCCAGCAGCTTCTTACAGGGGGCGGGGCAGTTCTTC
clone_size: few
j_call: TRBJ2-1
d_call: TRBD1
v_call: TRBV7-9

cdr3_aa: CSAAPGEGDEQYF
cdr3_nt: TGCAGTGCTGCACCTGGGGAGGGGGACGAGCAGTACTTC
clone_size: -
j_call: TRBJ2-7
d_call: -
v_call: TRBV20-1

cdr3_aa: CASSPGPPIHNEQFF
cdr3_nt: TGTGCCAGCAGCCCCGGACCCCCCATCCACAATGAGCAGTTCTTC
clone_size: -
j_call: TRBJ2-1
d_call: -
v_call: TRBV7-2

cdr3_aa: CASSFAGTGITDTQYF
cdr3_nt: TGTGCCAGCAGCTTCGCCGGGACAGGGATCACAGATACGCAGTATTTT
clone_size: few
j_call: TRBJ2-3
d_call: TRBD1
v_call: TRBV11-2

cdr3_aa: CASSEARADTRGGETQYF
cdr3_nt: TGTGCCAGCAGTGAAGCCCGGGCCGACACCCGAGGGGGAGAGACCCAGTACTTC
clone_size: once
j_call: TRBJ2-5
d_call: -
v_call: TRBV6-1

cdr3_aa: CAITPGAGNTEAFF
cdr3_nt: TGTGCCATCACCCCAGGGGCGGGTAACACTGAAGCTTTCTTT
clone_size: once
j_call: TRBJ1-1
d_call: -
v_call: TRBV10-3

cdr3_aa: CASSRTPYSNQPQHF
cdr3_nt: TGTGCCAGCTCCCGGACACCATATAGCAATCAGCCCCAGCATTTT
clone_size: -
j_call: TRBJ1-5
d_call: -
v_call: TRBV18

cdr3_aa: CASSLSPPVVAGGSGELFF
cdr3_nt: TGTGCCAGCAGTTTATCCCCCCCGGTAGTAGCGGGAGGTTCCGGGGAGCTGTTTTTT
clone_size: -
j_call: TRBJ2-2
d_call: TRBD2
v_call: TRBV27

cdr3_aa: CASSPSQLAGGPYEQYF
cdr3_nt: TGTGCCAGCAGTCCCTCCCAATTAGCGGGAGGGCCTTACGAGCAGTACTTC
clone_size: -
j_call: TRBJ2-7
d_call: TRBD2
v_call: TRBV27

cdr3_aa: CASSSDSGRIMGDTQYF
cdr3_nt: TGCGCCAGCAGCAGTGATAGCGGGAGGATTATGGGGGATACGCAGTATTTT
clone_size: few
j_call: TRBJ2-3
d_call: TRBD2
v_call: TRBV5-1

cdr3_aa: CATRKGAGIDEQFF
cdr3_nt: TGTGCCACCAGAAAGGGAGCGGGCATCGATGAGCAGTTCTTC
clone_size: -
j_call: TRBJ2-1
d_call: -
v_call: TRBV12-3/TRBV12-4

cdr3_aa: CASSLVGLAVPYNEQFF
cdr3_nt: TGTGCCAGCAGCTTAGTGGGGCTAGCGGTCCCCTACAATGAGCAGTTCTTC
clone_size: -
j_call: TRBJ2-1
d_call: TRBD2
v_call: TRBV7-8

cdr3_aa: CASSLSILAGVKAGELFF
cdr3_nt: TGTGCCAGCAGCTTATCTATCTTAGCGGGAGTGAAGGCCGGGGAGCTGTTTTTT
clone_size: few
j_call: TRBJ2-2
d_call: TRBD2
v_call: TRBV11-2

cdr3_aa: CASSQDIRGLNEQFF
cdr3_nt: TGCGCCAGCAGCCAAGATATACGGGGGCTGAATGAGCAGTTCTTC
clone_size: few
j_call: TRBJ2-1
d_call: -
v_call: TRBV4-1

cdr3_aa: CASSSKTIIPYNEQFF
cdr3_nt: TGTGCCAGCAGCTCGAAGACCATAATACCTTACAATGAGCAGTTCTTC
clone_size: -
j_call: TRBJ2-1
d_call: -
v_call: TRBV5-4

cdr3_aa: CASSLLGDRGYTF
cdr3_nt: TGTGCCAGCAGCTTATTAGGGGATCGCGGCTACACCTTC
clone_size: -
j_call: TRBJ1-2
d_call: -
v_call: TRBV7-9

cdr3_aa: CASSHSGRPPYEQYF
cdr3_nt: TGTGCCAGCAGTCATAGCGGGAGGCCCCCCTACGAGCAGTACTTC
clone_size: -
j_call: TRBJ2-7
d_call: TRBD2
v_call: TRBV12-3/TRBV12-4

cdr3_aa: CASSLVGDQINEQFF
cdr3_nt: TGCGCCAGCAGCTTGGTAGGGGATCAAATCAATGAGCAGTTCTTC
clone_size: few
j_call: TRBJ2-1
d_call: -
v_call: TRBV5-1

cdr3_aa: CSVAGQPNSYEQYF
cdr3_nt: TGCAGCGTGGCGGGACAACCGAACTCCTACGAGCAGTACTTC
clone_size: few
j_call: TRBJ2-7
d_call: -
v_call: TRBV29-1

cdr3_aa: CASRKKGLTDTQYF
cdr3_nt: TGTGCCAGTAGGAAAAAGGGTCTCACAGATACGCAGTATTTT
clone_size: few
j_call: TRBJ2-3
d_call: -
v_call: TRBV19

cdr3_aa: CASSARYTDTQYF
cdr3_nt: TGCGCCAGCAGCGCCAGATACACAGATACGCAGTATTTT
clone_size: -
j_call: TRBJ2-3
d_call: -
v_call: TRBV5-1

cdr3_aa: CASSPGLALFGETQYF
cdr3_nt: TGTGCCAGCAGCCCAGGACTAGCTTTATTCGGAGAGACCCAGTACTTC
clone_size: few
j_call: TRBJ2-5
d_call: TRBD2
v_call: TRBV7-8

cdr3_aa: CASSFSVGTDTQYF
cdr3_nt: TGCGCCAGCAGCTTCTCCGTAGGCACAGATACGCAGTATTTT
clone_size: -
j_call: TRBJ2-3
d_call: -
v_call: TRBV5-1

cdr3_aa: CASPPAGAHTDTQYF
cdr3_nt: TGTGCCAGCCCCCCAGCGGGGGCTCACACAGATACGCAGTATTTT
clone_size: -
j_call: TRBJ2-3
d_call: TRBD2
v_call: TRBV18

cdr3_aa: CASSQAWLADSYEQYF
cdr3_nt: TGCGCCAGCAGCCAAGCCTGGCTAGCGGACTCCTACGAGCAGTACTTC
clone_size: -
j_call: TRBJ2-7
d_call: TRBD2
v_call: TRBV4-1

cdr3_aa: CASSRGTSGSSYEQYF
cdr3_nt: TGTGCCAGCAGCAGAGGGACTAGCGGAAGCTCCTACGAGCAGTACTTC
clone_size: -
j_call: TRBJ2-7
d_call: TRBD2
v_call: TRBV11-2

cdr3_aa: CASRASASYEQYF
cdr3_nt: TGTGCCAGCAGAGCTAGCGCCTCCTACGAGCAGTACTTC
clone_size: -
j_call: TRBJ2-7
d_call: -
v_call: TRBV12-3/TRBV12-4

cdr3_aa: CASRGGLAGLETQYF
cdr3_nt: TGTGCCAGCAGGGGAGGCCTAGCTGGTCTCGAGACCCAGTACTTC
clone_size: -
j_call: TRBJ2-5
d_call: -
v_call: TRBV6-1

cdr3_aa: CASSPQHGEQYF
cdr3_nt: TGTGCCAGCTCACCCCAACATGGCGAGCAGTACTTC
clone_size: few
j_call: TRBJ2-7
d_call: -
v_call: TRBV18

cdr3_aa: CASSLGTSGHNEQFF
cdr3_nt: TGTGCCAGCAGCTTAGGAACTAGCGGACACAATGAGCAGTTCTTC
clone_size: few
j_call: TRBJ2-1
d_call: TRBD2
v_call: TRBV7-9

cdr3_aa: CASSPHSGLVDAYNEQFF
cdr3_nt: TGTGCCAGCAGCCCACATTCAGGACTAGTTGACGCCTACAATGAGCAGTTCTTC
clone_size: few
j_call: TRBJ2-1
d_call: TRBD2
v_call: TRBV3-1

cdr3_aa: CASSLGTSSSGNTIYF
cdr3_nt: TGCGCCAGCAGCTTGGGGACATCGAGCTCTGGAAACACCATATATTTT
clone_size: few
j_call: TRBJ1-3
d_call: -
v_call: TRBV5-1

cdr3_aa: CSAREVAGGPADTQYF
cdr3_nt: TGCAGTGCTAGAGAGGTAGCGGGAGGGCCGGCAGATACGCAGTATTTT
clone_size: -
j_call: TRBJ2-3
d_call: TRBD2
v_call: TRBV20-1

cdr3_aa: CSARDYRGRWNEQFF
cdr3_nt: TGCAGTGCTAGAGACTACAGGGGGCGGTGGAATGAGCAGTTCTTC
clone_size: -
j_call: TRBJ2-1
d_call: TRBD1
v_call: TRBV20-1

cdr3_aa: CSSSWGTLNTEAFF
cdr3_nt: TGCAGTTCCTCTTGGGGGACTTTAAACACTGAAGCTTTCTTT
clone_size: -
j_call: TRBJ1-1
d_call: -
v_call: TRBV20-1

cdr3_aa: CASTVGAGQSTDTQYF
cdr3_nt: TGTGCCAGCACCGTAGGGGCAGGGCAAAGCACAGATACGCAGTATTTT
clone_size: -
j_call: TRBJ2-3
d_call: -
v_call: TRBV7-2

cdr3_aa: CASSISAGVQETQYF
cdr3_nt: TGTGCCAGCAGCATTTCAGCGGGGGTCCAAGAGACCCAGTACTTC
clone_size: -
j_call: TRBJ2-5
d_call: TRBD2
v_call: TRBV7-9

cdr3_aa: CASSRLAGSTDTQYF
cdr3_nt: TGCGCCAGCAGCCGACTAGCGGGGAGCACAGATACGCAGTATTTT
clone_size: many
j_call: TRBJ2-3
d_call: TRBD2
v_call: TRBV5-1

cdr3_aa: CASSPPVAGPSYNEQFF
cdr3_nt: TGTGCCAGCTCACCTCCAGTAGCGGGGCCCTCCTACAATGAGCAGTTCTTC
clone_size: few
j_call: TRBJ2-1
d_call: TRBD2
v_call: TRBV18

cdr3_aa: CASSANYGDSYEQYF
cdr3_nt: TGTGCCAGCAGCGCCAACTACGGGGACTCCTACGAGCAGTACTTC
clone_size: -
j_call: TRBJ2-7
d_call: -
v_call: TRBV11-2

cdr3_aa: CASSYSGLAGRTDTQYF
cdr3_nt: TGTGCCAGCAGTTACTCGGGACTAGCGGGACGCACAGATACGCAGTATTTT
clone_size: -
j_call: TRBJ2-3
d_call: TRBD2
v_call: TRBV6-5